This T cell receptor (beta chain) was documented in a study of T cell repertoires in ileal Crohn's disease. The data were produced by immunoSEQ multiplex PCR, yet TCRdb's version contains in-frame clones alone and is incomplete. The table lists about 4,000 clones, about 72% of them singletons. The specimen sequenced was ileal tissue. The TCR sequence derives from an adult with Crohn's disease.

CDR3 sequence: CAWSSLSSPLHF. CDR3 nucleotide sequence: TGTGCCTGGAGTTCGTTGAGCTCACCCCTCCACTTT. V is TRBV30 and J is TRBJ1-6; D is unresolved. This CDR3 has 12 residues. Trimming took 2 bases from V and 10 from J, leaving 9 bases between them. Germline loops: CDR1 GTSNPN, CDR2 SVGIG (reference sequence).